This is a list of T cell receptor beta chains from one sample in a study of regulatory T cells in long-lasting Graves disease. TCRdb re-called the multiplex PCR reads with MiXCR, one entry per CDR3 protein. The sample consists of 550,000 or so distinct CDR3 sequences, about 11% of them appearing once. These data also featured in a second study, about T cells in Graves' hyperthyroidism and ophthalmopathy.

Source: peripheral blood mononuclear cells (PBMCs), taken at new diagnosis, from a patient treated with antithyroid drugs. All receptors come from a young woman with Graves disease. The CDR3 runs from the conserved cysteine through the conserved F or W. The D gene is left open where the match is weak. Rows give clone size only sometimes, using once, few, many, or a class for an expanded clone.

.	.	TRBV7-9	TRBJ1-2	CASSFGVPKGGYTF	TGTGCCAGCAGCTTTGGTGTCCCAAAGGGGGGCTACACCTTC
.	many	TRBV15	TRBJ1-2	CATSEDGPDGYTF	TGTGCCACCAGCGAGGACGGACCAGATGGCTACACCTTC
.	.	TRBV19	TRBJ1-2	CASSMGISGGLDGYTF	TGTGCCAGTAGTATGGGGATCAGCGGGGGCCTCGATGGCTACACCTTC
TRBD2	.	TRBV12-5	TRBJ2-1	CASGPERERGNEQFF	TGTGCTAGTGGTCCTGAGCGGGAGCGGGGGAATGAGCAGTTCTTC
TRBD2	many	TRBV12-3/TRBV12-4	TRBJ2-1	CASSFTGLAPNNEQFF	TGTGCCAGCAGTTTTACGGGACTAGCGCCTAACAATGAGCAGTTCTTC
.	.	TRBV7-9	TRBJ2-2	CASSPRIGGELFF	TGTGCCAGCAGCCCCCGTATTGGCGGGGAGCTGTTTTTT
.	many	TRBV20-1	TRBJ2-5	CSAEAWDGETQYF	TGCAGTGCGGAGGCATGGGACGGAGAGACCCAGTACTTC
.	many	TRBV13	TRBJ2-5	CASSFRIGPGSQYF	TGTGCCAGCAGCTTCCGCATCGGGCCAGGGTCCCAGTACTTC
.	many	TRBV28	TRBJ1-2	CASSLSPGSYTF	TGTGCCAGCAGTTTATCTCCAGGGAGCTACACCTTC
TRBD1	.	TRBV18	TRBJ1-2	CASSPTGGNRKYGYTF	TGTGCCAGCTCACCGACAGGGGGCAATCGGAAATATGGCTACACCTTC
.	many	TRBV20-1	TRBJ2-7	CSADDYEQYF	TGCAGTGCTGATGACTACGAGCAGTACTTC
.	many	TRBV12-3/TRBV12-4	TRBJ1-4	CASSLTAGGNEKLFF	TGTGCCAGCAGCTTGACAGCCGGGGGTAATGAAAAACTGTTTTTT
TRBD1	many	TRBV12-3/TRBV12-4	TRBJ1-5	CASSTTGVYQPQHF	TGTGCCAGCAGTACCACAGGGGTCTATCAGCCCCAGCATTTT
TRBD1	.	TRBV6-1	TRBJ2-7	CASRRQGFSYEQYF	TGTGCCTCGCGGCGACAGGGGTTCTCCTACGAGCAGTACTTC
TRBD1	few	TRBV25-1	TRBJ2-7	CASSMPGTASYEQYF	TGTGCCAGCAGTATGCCAGGGACAGCCTCCTACGAGCAGTACTTC
TRBD1	many	TRBV29-1	TRBJ1-2	CSVEDTGGRGYTF	TGCAGCGTTGAGGATACAGGGGGCAGAGGCTACACCTTC
TRBD1	many	TRBV7-2	TRBJ2-2	CASSIAGQGASGELFF	TGTGCCAGCAGCATTGCCGGACAGGGGGCTTCCGGGGAGCTGTTTTTT
TRBD2	.	TRBV5-4	TRBJ2-3	CASSPGLADPTDTQYF	TGTGCCAGCAGCCCGGGACTAGCGGACCCCACAGATACGCAGTATTTT
.	few	TRBV5-5	TRBJ2-2	CASSRQTHGELFF	TGTGCCAGCAGCCGTCAGACACACGGGGAGCTGTTTTTT
.	few	TRBV30	TRBJ1-5	CASSMGPRQPQHF	TGTGCCTCATCCATGGGCCCCCGGCAGCCCCAGCATTTT
.	few	TRBV7-9	TRBJ2-6	CASSPYGIPGANVLTF	TGTGCCAGCAGCCCATACGGCATTCCTGGGGCCAACGTCCTGACTTTC
TRBD1	.	TRBV10-3	TRBJ1-2	CAISEGGQGRVYGYTF	TGTGCCATCAGTGAGGGGGGACAGGGACGAGTCTATGGCTACACCTTC
TRBD1	many	TRBV27	TRBJ2-7	CASSSPGTARYEQYF	TGTGCCAGCAGTAGCCCCGGGACAGCGCGCTACGAGCAGTACTTC
TRBD1	many	TRBV24-1	TRBJ1-2	CATSGTGEEGYGYTF	TGTGCCACCTCCGGGACAGGGGAAGAGGGCTATGGCTACACCTTC
.	few	TRBV20-1	TRBJ1-5	CSARREGNQPQHF	TGCAGTGCTAGAAGGGAGGGAAATCAGCCCCAGCATTTT
.	many	TRBV7-9	TRBJ2-2	CASSLGDGIAGELFF	TGTGCCAGCAGCTTAGGTGACGGGATCGCCGGGGAGCTGTTTTTT
.	many	TRBV2	TRBJ1-1	CASRTTGNTEAFF	TGTGCCAGCAGGACGACAGGGAACACTGAAGCTTTCTTT
TRBD1	many	TRBV12-3/TRBV12-4	TRBJ2-3	CAISPRQGEGDTQYF	TGTGCCATCTCCCCTCGACAGGGCGAGGGAGATACGCAGTATTTT
.	.	TRBV29-1	TRBJ2-3	CSVEEGQGLAGDTQYF	TGCAGCGTTGAAGAGGGACAGGGACTAGCCGGGGATACGCAGTATTTT
TRBD1	many	TRBV2	TRBJ2-7	CASSGQGGPYEQYF	TGTGCCAGCAGCGGACAGGGGGGCCCCTACGAGCAGTACTTC
.	few	TRBV4-3	TRBJ1-2	CASSPDPGSNYGYTF	TGCGCCAGCAGCCCAGATCCAGGGTCTAACTATGGCTACACCTTC
.	many	TRBV11-2	TRBJ1-5	CASSLGLQGAHSNQPQHF	TGTGCCAGCAGCTTAGGGCTACAAGGGGCCCATAGCAATCAGCCCCAGCATTTT
.	.	TRBV30	TRBJ2-4	CAWSVPYTGLAKNIQYF	TGTGCCTGGAGTGTACCATATACAGGGTTGGCCAAAAACATTCAGTACTTC
.	.	TRBV2	TRBJ2-7	CASRIAGTQIYSYEQYF	TGTGCCAGCAGGATTGCCGGGACACAAATCTATTCCTACGAGCAGTACTTC
.	.	TRBV3-1	TRBJ1-2	CASSQAAQSYGYTF	TGTGCCAGCAGCCAAGCGGCACAGTCCTATGGCTACACCTTC
TRBD2	.	TRBV20-1	TRBJ2-1	CSASSGGDYNEQFF	TGCAGTGCTTCTAGCGGGGGGGATTACAATGAGCAGTTCTTC
.	many	TRBV12-3/TRBV12-4	TRBJ2-2	CASTLTNTGELFF	TGTGCCAGCACCCTCACGAACACCGGGGAGCTGTTTTTT
TRBD2	few	TRBV4-2	TRBJ2-7	CASSQEGGIAGVYEQYF	TGTGCCAGCAGCCAAGAGGGGGGAATAGCGGGAGTTTACGAGCAGTACTTC
.	many	TRBV30	TRBJ1-1	CAWSVMGGAEAFF	TGTGCCTGGAGTGTAATGGGGGGGGCTGAAGCTTTCTTT
.	many	TRBV7-2	TRBJ2-7	CASSFETGGEQYF	TGTGCCAGCAGCTTTGAAACCGGGGGCGAGCAGTACTTC
.	few	TRBV6-2/TRBV6-3	TRBJ2-7	CASSYSNPRPYEQYF	TGTGCCAGCAGTTACTCGAATCCCAGACCCTACGAGCAGTACTTC
TRBD2	.	TRBV4-1	TRBJ2-7	CASSQDLGPSGRSYEQYF	TGCGCCAGCAGCCAAGATTTGGGACCTAGCGGGAGAAGCTACGAGCAGTACTTC
TRBD2	many	TRBV11-3	TRBJ2-7	CASSFLTAAGGVGEQYF	TGTGCCAGCAGCTTCCTGACTGCGGCGGGAGGGGTAGGGGAGCAGTACTTC
.	many	TRBV6-2/TRBV6-3	TRBJ2-7	CASSYAGTHYYEQYF	TGTGCCAGCAGTTATGCCGGGACTCACTATTACGAGCAGTACTTC
.	.	TRBV27	TRBJ1-2	CASSFRGLYGYTF	TGTGCCAGCAGTTTCAGGGGTCTCTATGGCTACACCTTC
.	few	TRBV6-1	TRBJ2-2	CASSPDAGTSNTGELFF	TGTGCCAGCAGCCCCGATGCCGGGACTTCGAACACCGGGGAGCTGTTTTTT
.	.	TRBV6-5	TRBJ2-3	CASSYSPSTDTQYF	TGTGCCAGCAGTTACTCGCCCAGCACAGATACGCAGTATTTT
.	many	TRBV19	TRBJ1-1	CASSTLYPRGGTNTEAFF	TGTGCCAGTAGTACACTCTACCCTCGAGGGGGGACGAACACTGAAGCTTTCTTT
.	many	TRBV5-8	TRBJ1-1	CASSLGSGILNTEAFF	TGTGCCAGCAGCTTAGGATCAGGGATCCTGAACACTGAAGCTTTCTTT
TRBD2	.	TRBV19	TRBJ2-7	CASSHVAGGYYEQYF	TGTGCCAGTAGTCATGTAGCGGGAGGTTATTACGAGCAGTACTTC